This T cell receptor beta chain was identified in a study of metastatic and nonmetastatic thyroid tumors. The study's findings and limits: Across blood and tumor, TCR beta diversity in malignant thyroid tumors was reportedly significantly higher than in benign nodules.

This clone has a count of ten or more. The antigen is not known. Prior to thyroid surgery, none of the patients had received any treatment. The junction had 6 bases not matched to a gene; V was cut back by 1 base and J by 6 bases. The CDR3 loop spans 16 amino acids. Germline CDR1 reads LGHDT; CDR2 reads YNNKEL (reference sequence). TCRdb re-analyzed the PCR reads through MiXCR. The sample holds 30,000 to 40,000 clones, 14% to 15% seen once. The chain uses TRBV3-1 and TRBJ2-7, with 13 bases matching TRBD2. This receptor was obtained from a male donor with papillary thyroid cancer or a benign thyroid nodule (not recorded which). Some clones in this sample may be carry-over from other donors' samples. Sequencing was performed on blood. CDR3 region: CASSQGTSGRASEQYF. CDR3 nucleotide sequence: TGTGCCAGCAGCCAAGGAACTAGCGGGAGGGCGTCCGAGCAGTACTTC.